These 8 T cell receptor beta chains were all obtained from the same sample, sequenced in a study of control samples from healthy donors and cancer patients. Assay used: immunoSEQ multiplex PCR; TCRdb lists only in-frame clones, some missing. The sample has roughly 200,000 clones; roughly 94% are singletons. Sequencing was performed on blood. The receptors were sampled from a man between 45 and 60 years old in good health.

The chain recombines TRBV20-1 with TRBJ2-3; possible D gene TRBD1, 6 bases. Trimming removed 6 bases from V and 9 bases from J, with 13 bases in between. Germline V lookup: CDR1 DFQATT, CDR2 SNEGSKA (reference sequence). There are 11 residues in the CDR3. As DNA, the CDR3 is TGCAGTGCGACATACAGGGAAACGCAGTATTTT. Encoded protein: CSATYRETQYF.

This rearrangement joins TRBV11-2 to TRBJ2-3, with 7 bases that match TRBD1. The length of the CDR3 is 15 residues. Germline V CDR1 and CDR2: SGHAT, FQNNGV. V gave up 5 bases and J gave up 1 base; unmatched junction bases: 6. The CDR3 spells CASSPRGSGTDTQYF. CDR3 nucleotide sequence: TGTGCCAGCAGCCCCAGGGGGAGTGGCACAGATACGCAGTATTTT.

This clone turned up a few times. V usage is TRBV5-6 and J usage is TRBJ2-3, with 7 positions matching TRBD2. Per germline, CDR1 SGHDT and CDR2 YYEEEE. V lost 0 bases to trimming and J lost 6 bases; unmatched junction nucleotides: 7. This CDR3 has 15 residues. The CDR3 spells CASSLGTRSWDTQYF. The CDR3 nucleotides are TGTGCCAGCAGCTTGGGGACTAGGAGTTGGGATACGCAGTATTTT.

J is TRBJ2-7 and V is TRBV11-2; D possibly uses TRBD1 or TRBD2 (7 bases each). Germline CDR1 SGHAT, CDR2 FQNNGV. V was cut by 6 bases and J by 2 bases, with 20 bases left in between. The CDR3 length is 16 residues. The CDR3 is CASSLWGGQYPYEQYF. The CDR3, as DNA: TGTGCCAGCAGTTTGTGGGGGGGACAGTACCCCTACGAGCAGTACTTC.

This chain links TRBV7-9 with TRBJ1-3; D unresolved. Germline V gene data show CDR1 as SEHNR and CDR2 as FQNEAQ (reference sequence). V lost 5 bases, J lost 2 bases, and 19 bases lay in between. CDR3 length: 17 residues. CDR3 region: CASSPHSGFRAGNTIYF. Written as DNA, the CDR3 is TGTGCCAGCAGCCCCCACAGTGGGTTTCGTGCTGGAAACACCATATATTTT.

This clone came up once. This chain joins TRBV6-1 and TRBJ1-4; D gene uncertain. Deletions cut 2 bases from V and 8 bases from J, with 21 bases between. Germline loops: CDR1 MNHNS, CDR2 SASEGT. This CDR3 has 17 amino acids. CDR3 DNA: TGTGCCAGCAGTGAATATTCGGATAGCCCTAGAGGGGAAAAACTGTTTTTT. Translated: CASSEYSDSPRGEKLFF.

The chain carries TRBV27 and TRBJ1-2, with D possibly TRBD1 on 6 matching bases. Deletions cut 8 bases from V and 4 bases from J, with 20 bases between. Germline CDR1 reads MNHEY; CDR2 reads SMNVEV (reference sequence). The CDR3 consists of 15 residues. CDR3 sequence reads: CASPPGHQLSYGYTF. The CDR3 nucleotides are TGTGCCAGCCCCCCGGGACACCAGCTTTCCTATGGCTACACCTTC.

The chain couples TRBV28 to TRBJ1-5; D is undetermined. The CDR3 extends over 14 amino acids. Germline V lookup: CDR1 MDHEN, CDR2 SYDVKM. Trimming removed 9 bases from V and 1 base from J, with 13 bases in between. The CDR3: CASTGMVSNQPQHF. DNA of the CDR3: TGTGCCAGTACCGGGATGGTAAGCAATCAGCCCCAGCATTTT. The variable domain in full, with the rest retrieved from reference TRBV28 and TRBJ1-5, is DVKVTQSSRYLVKRTGEKVFLECVQDMDHENMFWYRQDPGLGLRLIYFSYDVKMKEKGDIPEGYSVSREKKERFSLILESASTNQTSMYLCASTGMVSNQPQHFGDGTRLSIL.